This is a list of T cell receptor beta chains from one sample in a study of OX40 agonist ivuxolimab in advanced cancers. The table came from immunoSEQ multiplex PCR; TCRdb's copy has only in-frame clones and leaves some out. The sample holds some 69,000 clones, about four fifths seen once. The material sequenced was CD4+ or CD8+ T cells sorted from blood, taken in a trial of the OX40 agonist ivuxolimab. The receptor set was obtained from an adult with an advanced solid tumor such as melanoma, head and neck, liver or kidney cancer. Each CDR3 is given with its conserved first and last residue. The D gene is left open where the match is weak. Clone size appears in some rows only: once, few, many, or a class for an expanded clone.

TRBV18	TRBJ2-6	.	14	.	TGTGCCAGCTCACCAGGGGTCGGGGCCAACGTCCTGACTTTC	CASSPGVGANVLTF
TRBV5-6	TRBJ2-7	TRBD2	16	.	TGTGCCAGCAGCTGGGGGTTAGCGGGAGGGCGGTACGAGCAGTACTTC	CASSWGLAGGRYEQYF
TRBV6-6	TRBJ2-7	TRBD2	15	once	TGTGCCAGCAGTACCTCGACTAGCGGGGGGAACGAGCAGTACTTC	CASSTSTSGGNEQYF
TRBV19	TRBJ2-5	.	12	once	TGTGCCAGTAGTATGGTAGCAGAGACCCAGTACTTC	CASSMVAETQYF
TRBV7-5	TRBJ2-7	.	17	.	TGTGCCAGAAACGCCCGCCAGGTGGAGGGGTCCCCCTACGAGCAGTACTTC	CARNARQVEGSPYEQYF
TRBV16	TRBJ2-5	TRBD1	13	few	TGTGCCAGCAGCCGGGGACAGGGTATGACCCAGTACTTC	CASSRGQGMTQYF
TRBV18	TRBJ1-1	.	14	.	TGTGCCAGCTCACCACCGGAGAGGCCACGAGAAGCTTTCTTT	CASSPPERPREAFF
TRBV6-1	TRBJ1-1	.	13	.	TGTGCCAGCAATCGTCCCTGGGACACTGAAGCTTTCTTT	CASNRPWDTEAFF
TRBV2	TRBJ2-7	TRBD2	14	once	TGTGCCAATCGGGGGGGGCCCCTCTCCTACGAGCAGTACTTC	CANRGGPLSYEQYF
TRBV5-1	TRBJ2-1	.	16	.	TGCGCCAGCAGCTTGACGGCCGGGACTGGCAACAATGAGCAGTTCTTC	CASSLTAGTGNNEQFF
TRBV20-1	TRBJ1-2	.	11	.	TGCAGTCCAATACTTACGAATGGCTACACCTTC	CSPILTNGYTF
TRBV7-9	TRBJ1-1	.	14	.	TGTGCCAGCAGCCTAGAGGGGCGGTTCACTGAAGCTTTCTTT	CASSLEGRFTEAFF
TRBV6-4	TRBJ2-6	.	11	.	TGTGCCCGGGCCGGGGCCAACGTCCTGACTTTC	CARAGANVLTF
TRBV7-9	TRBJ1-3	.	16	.	TGTGCCAGCAGCTTAGCGGGGGTGAACTCTGGAAACACCATATATTTT	CASSLAGVNSGNTIYF
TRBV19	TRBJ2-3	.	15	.	TGTGCCAGTAGTTACGGGTTGACTAGCACAGATACGCAGTATTTT	CASSYGLTSTDTQYF
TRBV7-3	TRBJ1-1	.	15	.	TGTGCCAGCAAGATAGCGGGGACACAGAACACTGAAGCTTTCTTT	CASKIAGTQNTEAFF
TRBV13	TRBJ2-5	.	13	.	TGTGCCAGCAGGAAGGTAGGGGGTAAGACCCAGTACTTC	CASRKVGGKTQYF
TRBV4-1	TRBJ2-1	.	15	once	TGCGCCAGCAGCAGATCGGACTCCAACAACAATGAGCAGTTCTTC	CASSRSDSNNNEQFF
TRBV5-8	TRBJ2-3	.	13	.	TGTGCCAGCAGTAGCCTGAGGGCAGATACGCAGTATTTT	CASSSLRADTQYF
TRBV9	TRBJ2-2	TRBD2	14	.	TGTGCCAGCAGCGCGCGGGGGGACACCGGGGAGCTGTTTTTT	CASSARGDTGELFF
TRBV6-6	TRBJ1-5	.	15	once	TGTGCCAGCAGCCACTCGGACCATAGCAATCAGCCCCAGCATTTT	CASSHSDHSNQPQHF
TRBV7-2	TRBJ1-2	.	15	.	TGTGCCAGCAACCAACCCGCCCAGGGGTTTTATGGCTACACCTTC	CASNQPAQGFYGYTF
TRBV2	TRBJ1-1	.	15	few	TGTGCCAGCAGTGGGACATGGGCGGTATTCGCTGAAGCTTTCTTT	CASSGTWAVFAEAFF
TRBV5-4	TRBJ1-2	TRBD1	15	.	TGTGCCAGCAGCCCCGGGGACAGGGGATACTATGGCTACACCTTC	CASSPGDRGYYGYTF
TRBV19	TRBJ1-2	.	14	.	TGTGCCAGTACCATAGGGACCGACAACTATGGCTACACCTTC	CASTIGTDNYGYTF
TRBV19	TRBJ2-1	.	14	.	TGTGCCAGTAGTCCAGGGACTCCCGGGGATGAGCAGTTCTTC	CASSPGTPGDEQFF
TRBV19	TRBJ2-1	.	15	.	TGTGCCAGTAGTATAAGGGGGGGCTTGAACAATGAGCAGTTCTTC	CASSIRGGLNNEQFF
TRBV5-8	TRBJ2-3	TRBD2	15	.	TGTGCCAGCAGCTTGATGGGCGGGGGGACAGATACGCAGTATTTT	CASSLMGGGTDTQYF
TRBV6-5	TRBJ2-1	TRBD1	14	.	TGTGCCAGCAGTAGCGGACAGGTCTACAATGAGCAGTTCTTC	CASSSGQVYNEQFF
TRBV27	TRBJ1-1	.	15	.	TGTGCCAGCAGTCCCGAGGGACGGCCGAACACTGAAGCTTTCTTT	CASSPEGRPNTEAFF
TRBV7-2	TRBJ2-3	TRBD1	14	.	TGTGCCAGCAGCTTAGAGACAGGGTCGAATACGCAGTATTTT	CASSLETGSNTQYF
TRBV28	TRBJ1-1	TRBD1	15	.	TGTGCCAGCAGTCCTAGGGGACAGACGCTAACTGAAGCTTTCTTT	CASSPRGQTLTEAFF
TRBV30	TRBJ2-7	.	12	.	TGTGCCTGGAGTGGACAGTCCTACGAGCAGTACTTC	CAWSGQSYEQYF
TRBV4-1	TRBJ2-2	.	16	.	TGCGCCAGCAGCCAAGATCGAGTAGGGCAGGCTGTGGAGCTGTTTTTT	CASSQDRVGQAVELFF
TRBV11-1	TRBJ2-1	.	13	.	TGTGCCAGCAGCTCCCCCCGACTCCTCGAGCAGTTCTTC	CASSSPRLLEQFF
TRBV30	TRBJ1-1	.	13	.	TGTGCCTGGAGAAGCGGGGGGCACACTGAAGCTTTCTTT	CAWRSGGHTEAFF
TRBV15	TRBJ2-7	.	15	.	TGTGCCACCAGCACCTCCACAGGGATTAGGAACGAGCAGTACTTC	CATSTSTGIRNEQYF
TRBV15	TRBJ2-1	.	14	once	TGTGCCACCAGCAGACCCGGGGCCTACAATGAGCAGTTCTTC	CATSRPGAYNEQFF
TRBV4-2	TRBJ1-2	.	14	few	TGTGCCAGCAGCCAAGATCGAGGAGGTCACGGCTACACCTTC	CASSQDRGGHGYTF
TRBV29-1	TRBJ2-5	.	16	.	TGCAGCGCCAAGCTTTGGACGCTAGGAGGAAAAGAGACCCAGTACTTC	CSAKLWTLGGKETQYF
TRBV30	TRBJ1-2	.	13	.	TGTGCCTGGAGGCCAGAGGGATGGGGCGGCTACACCTTC	CAWRPEGWGGYTF
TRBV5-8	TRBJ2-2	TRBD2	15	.	TGTGCCAGCACCGGGGGGGCACGGGGAACCGGGGAGCTGTTTTTT	CASTGGARGTGELFF
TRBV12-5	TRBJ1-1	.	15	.	TGTGCTAGTGGTTTGGTAGTTCTGGGTCACACTGAAGCTTTCTTT	CASGLVVLGHTEAFF
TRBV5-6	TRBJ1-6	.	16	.	TGTGCCAGCAGCTTGGGGTACAGCGTCTATAATTCACCCCTCCACTTT	CASSLGYSVYNSPLHF
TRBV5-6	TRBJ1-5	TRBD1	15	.	TGTGCCAGCAGCGCCAGGGGGCCCCGCGCTCAGCCCCAGCATTTT	CASSARGPRAQPQHF
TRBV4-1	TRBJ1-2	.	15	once	TGCGCCAGCAGCCAAGGCCAAGGGGTGGGCTATGGCTACACCTTC	CASSQGQGVGYGYTF
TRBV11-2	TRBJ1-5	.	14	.	TGTGCCAGCAGCTTAGAGGCCAGGATGACGCCCCAGCATTTT	CASSLEARMTPQHF
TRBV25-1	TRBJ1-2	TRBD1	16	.	TGTGCCAGCAGTGCCCGCGACAGGGGGCGGACCTATGGCTACACCTTC	CASSARDRGRTYGYTF
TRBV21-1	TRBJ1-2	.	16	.	TGTGCCAGCAGCAAAGAAGGTTCGGGGGCAGGAGATGGCTACACCTTC	CASSKEGSGAGDGYTF
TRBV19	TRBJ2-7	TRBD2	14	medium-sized	TGTGCCAGTAAGGCTAGCGGGGTTTCCTACGAGCAGTACTTC	CASKASGVSYEQYF
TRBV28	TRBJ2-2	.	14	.	TGTGCCAGCAGTTTGGGTGGGGGTACCGGGGAGCTGTTTTTT	CASSLGGGTGELFF
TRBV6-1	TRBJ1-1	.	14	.	TGTGCCAGCAGTGAAATCGGCAGGAACACTGAAGCTTTCTTT	CASSEIGRNTEAFF
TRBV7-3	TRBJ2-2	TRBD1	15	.	TGTGCCAGCAATACCGGGACAGGGAACACCGGGGAGCTGTTTTTT	CASNTGTGNTGELFF
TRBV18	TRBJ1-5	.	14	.	TGTGCCAGCTCACGGGGAGGGGGCAATCAGCCCCAGCATTTT	CASSRGGGNQPQHF
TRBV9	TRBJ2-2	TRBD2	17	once	TGTGCCAGCAGCCCACGATTGGCTAGCGGGGTTGGCGGGGAGCTGTTTTTT	CASSPRLASGVGGELFF
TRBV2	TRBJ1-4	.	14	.	TGTGCCAGCACCGACAGGTCCCTGGGGGAAAAACTGTTTTTT	CASTDRSLGEKLFF
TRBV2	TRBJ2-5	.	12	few	TGTGCCAGCACCGGGACTGGGGAGACCCAGTACTTC	CASTGTGETQYF
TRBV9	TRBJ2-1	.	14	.	TGTGCCAGCAGCGAGCAGGCCTTAAACAATGAGCAGTTCTTC	CASSEQALNNEQFF
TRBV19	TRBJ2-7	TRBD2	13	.	TGTGCCAGCACTAGCGGGAGCTCCTACGAGCAGTACTTC	CASTSGSSYEQYF